The 31 T cell receptor beta chains reported below all come from one sample, sequenced in a study of shared clonotypes between healthy human individuals. Only in-frame clones appear in the TCRdb table, and some are missing; sequencing was by immunoSEQ multiplex PCR. The sample includes over a million clones, roughly 74% of them seen just once. Specimen: memory CD4+ T cells from PBMCs. Subset denoted: CD45RA-negative fraction. The receptors here all came from a man aged 18 to 30 in good health. Some clones in this sample may be carry-over from other donors' samples.

The chain has TRBV6-7 and TRBJ2-1; D may correspond to TRBD1 or TRBD2 (6 bases each). TRBV6-7 is an ORF; its function is uncertain. The CDR3 contains 18 residues. V lost 7 bases and J 0 bases, leaving 22 bases between the germline ends. CDR3 loop: CASNGWGAPLSSYNEQFF. CDR3 nucleotide sequence: TGTGCCAGCAACGGCTGGGGGGCTCCCCTGAGCTCCTACAATGAGCAGTTCTTC.

This sequence joins TRBV30 and TRBJ1-5, with 8 bases fitting TRBD1. CDR3 size: 14 residues. The junction had 7 bases not matched to a gene; V was cut back by 2 bases and J by 7 bases. CDR1 and CDR2 (germline): GTSNPN, SVGIG (reference sequence). The chain's CDR3 is CAWSLTGVGQPQHF. CDR3 sequence (DNA): TGTGCCTGGAGTCTGACAGGGGTAGGCCAGCCCCAGCATTTT. Based on the CDR3 plus reference TRBV30 and TRBJ1-5, the full variable domain is SQTIHQWPATLVQPVGSPLSLECTVEGTSNPNLYWYRQAAGRGLQLLFYSVGIGQISSEVPQNLSASRPQDRQFILSSKKLLLSDSGFYLCAWSLTGVGQPQHFGDGTRLSIL.

This rearrangement joins TRBV7-3 to TRBJ2-1; D is possibly TRBD1 or TRBD2 (5 bases each). The V end lost 0 bases, the J end lost 2 bases, and 8 bases lay between the germline ends. CDR1 is SGHTA and CDR2 is FQGTGA in the germline V gene. The CDR3 contains 15 residues. CDR3 sequence reads: CASSLTRGAYNEQFF. For the CDR3, the DNA is TGTGCCAGCAGCTTAACGAGGGGAGCCTACAATGAGCAGTTCTTC.

The V call is TRBV6-5, the J call TRBJ1-1; D not certain. CDR1 is MNHEY, CDR2 SVGAGI, per germline. Between the trimmed V and J ends, which lost 0 bases and 0 bases, there was a span of 11 bases. CDR3 length: 16 residues. This chain's CDR3 is CASSYSRGPLNTEAFF. The CDR3 bases are TGTGCCAGCAGTTACTCGAGAGGGCCCTTGAACACTGAAGCTTTCTTT.

This chain links TRBV14 with TRBJ2-3, with 15 bases identical to TRBD2. CDR1 and CDR2 from the germline V gene are SGHDN and FVKESK. V was pared by 4 bases and J by 2 bases, with 1 base of the junction left unmatched. The CDR3 consists of 16 residues. CDR3 sequence (DNA): TGTGCCAGCAGCCGGACTAGCGGGAGGGTCACAGATACGCAGTATTTT. This translates into CASSRTSGRVTDTQYF.

This clone was picked up one time. V is TRBV7-8 and J is TRBJ2-1, with 12 nucleotides matching TRBD2. V trimming: 4 bases; J trimming: 2 bases; junction bases outside the gene matches: 6. The CDR3 sequence is 17 residues long. Per the germline V gene, CDR1 is SGHVS and CDR2 is FQNEAQ. CDR3 sequence reads: CASSSARTSGTYNEQFF. The CDR3 coding sequence is TGTGCCAGCAGCTCCGCGCGGACTAGCGGGACCTACAATGAGCAGTTCTTC.

This chain joins TRBV5-4 and TRBJ1-2; D might be TRBD1 (6 bases). CDR1 is SGHNT, CDR2 YYREEE, per germline (reference sequence). This CDR3 contains 15 residues. Trimming took off 3 bases at V and 4 bases at J, with 16 bases between the two ends. The CDR3, as DNA: TGTGCCAGCAGCTCTTCGGGGACACAAGCCTATGGCTACACCTTC. Translation: CASSSSGTQAYGYTF.

This clone turned up a few times. The chain uses TRBV28 and TRBJ1-5; possibly TRBD1 for D (6 bases). The length of the CDR3 is 17 residues. Germline CDR1 MDHEN, CDR2 SYDVKM. With 5 bases removed from V and 4 bases from J, the gap between germline ends came to 21 bases. CDR3 in amino acids: CASSAPTGFKFNQPQHF. The CDR3 DNA reads as TGTGCCAGCAGTGCCCCCACAGGGTTTAAGTTTAATCAGCCCCAGCATTTT. Full variable domain (remainder filled in from reference TRBV28 and TRBJ1-5): DVKVTQSSRYLVKRTGEKVFLECVQDMDHENMFWYRQDPGLGLRLIYFSYDVKMKEKGDIPEGYSVSREKKERFSLILESASTNQTSMYLCASSAPTGFKFNQPQHFGDGTRLSIL.

The V gene is TRBV2, the J gene TRBJ2-1, with D perhaps assigned TRBD1 or TRBD2 (5 bases each). V was trimmed by 4 bases and J by 10 bases, leaving 17 bases between them. The CDR3 length is 14 residues. CDR1 is SNHLY and CDR2 is FYNNEI in the germline V gene. CDR3 in DNA: TGTGCCAGCAGTGTGGGGCTAGAGGGTGGGGAGCAGTTCTTC. Its protein product is CASSVGLEGGEQFF.

This chain links TRBV6-5 with TRBJ1-1; tentatively, D is TRBD1 (6 bases). This CDR3 contains 13 residues. Looked up from germline, CDR1 is MNHEY and CDR2 is SVGAGI. The V end was cut by 8 bases, the J end by 0 bases, with 10 bases between. CDR3 region: CASARGLNTEAFF. CDR3 DNA: TGTGCCAGCGCCAGGGGCCTGAACACTGAAGCTTTCTTT.

The chain links TRBV28 to TRBJ1-5, with unresolved D. The V gene lost 0 bases and the J gene lost 0 bases, with 6 bases spanning the gap. From germline, CDR1 is MDHEN and CDR2 SYDVKM. The CDR3 is 15 residues long. CDR3 nucleotide sequence: TGTGCCAGCAGTTTATGGCGCGGTAGCAATCAGCCCCAGCATTTT. Protein product: CASSLWRGSNQPQHF.

Note on this clone: The likely explanation is a read error, given a far larger clone one base away. The sample holds other DNA sequences that translate to the same CDR3. The chain joins TRBV29-1 to TRBJ1-1; D might be TRBD1 (5 bases). Germline-derived CDR1 and CDR2 are SQVTM and ANQGSEA. This CDR3 is 16 amino acids long. DNA for the CDR3: TGCAGCGTTGGAGCAGGGTGGGGTATGGAGAACACTGAAGCTTTCTTC. Residues: CSVGAGWGMENTEAFF.

This chain uses TRBV29-1 with TRBJ2-3; tentative D call: TRBD2 (5 bases). Between the trimmed V and J ends, which lost 4 bases and 2 bases, there was a span of 10 bases. CDR1 is SQVTM, CDR2 ANQGSEA, per germline. This CDR3 has 13 residues. CDR3 sequence (DNA): TGCAGCGTTGCCCAGCGGTACACAGATACGCAGTATTTT. Protein: CSVAQRYTDTQYF.

This chain joins TRBV9 and TRBJ2-2, with 9 bases fitting TRBD2. The CDR3 runs to 14 residues. Trimming at V came to 6 bases and at J to 5 bases, leaving 5 bases not matched to a gene. Germline V CDR1 and CDR2: SGDLS, YYNGEE. The CDR3 here is CASIVSGSTGELFF. The DNA for the CDR3 is TGTGCCAGCATAGTTAGCGGGAGTACCGGGGAGCTGTTTTTT.

This clone was recorded a few times. This chain links TRBV7-9 with TRBJ2-7; D is perhaps TRBD2 (6 bases). The CDR3 is 14 residues long. Germline lookup yields CDR1 SEHNR and CDR2 FQNEAQ (reference sequence). V was cut by 0 bases and J by 6 bases, with 12 bases left in between. For the CDR3, the DNA is TGTGCCAGCAGCTTAGCCGGGAGCTATAGCGAGCAGTACTTC. This codes for CASSLAGSYSEQYF.

A single count supports this clone. The V gene is TRBV28, the J gene TRBJ1-1, with D perhaps TRBD1 (6 bases). Trimming removed 8 bases from V and 3 bases from J, with 10 bases in between. The CDR3 totals 12 residues. Germline loops: CDR1 MDHEN, CDR2 SYDVKM. The CDR3 coding sequence is TGTGCCAGCGGGACACCCCACACTGAAGCTTTCTTT. Protein: CASGTPHTEAFF. The variable domain in full, completed from reference TRBV28 and TRBJ1-1, reads DVKVTQSSRYLVKRTGEKVFLECVQDMDHENMFWYRQDPGLGLRLIYFSYDVKMKEKGDIPEGYSVSREKKERFSLILESASTNQTSMYLCASGTPHTEAFFGQGTRLTVV.

This sequence joins TRBV7-2 and TRBJ1-1; TRBD1 agrees at 8 bases. Trimming at V came to 3 bases and at J to 9 bases, leaving 6 bases not matched to a gene. Germline CDR1 is SGHTA and CDR2 is FQGNSA. The CDR3 has 13 amino acids. The CDR3 nucleotides read TGTGCCAGCAGCTTCGGACAGGGCACACAAGCTTTCTTT. Amino acids: CASSFGQGTQAFF.

With regard to this clone: Within the sample, other DNA sequences also encode this same CDR3. CDR3 nucleotides: TGCGCCAGCAGCTTGGGGGGTGCTGGGGCCAACGTCCTGACTTTC. The encoded protein is CASSLGGAGANVLTF. The J gene is TRBJ2-6, the V gene TRBV5-1, with no clear D. This CDR3 spans 15 amino acids. Germline V gene data show CDR1 as SGHRS and CDR2 as YFSETQ. V was pared by 0 bases and J by 2 bases, with 6 bases between.

Regarding this clone: This may be a read error: a much more frequent sequence differs by one nucleotide. The chain employs TRBV7-2 and TRBJ2-5; weak D call: TRBD1 (5 bases). The V gene lost 3 bases and the J gene lost 6 bases, with 5 bases spanning the gap. This CDR3 is built from 11 residues. The germline CDR1 and CDR2 sequences are SGHTA and FQGNSA. The chain's CDR3 is CASSLGQTQYF. In DNA, the CDR3 is TGTGCCAGCAGCTTGGGGCAGACCCAGTACTTC.

The rearrangement uses TRBV7-2 and TRBJ1-2; tentatively, D is TRBD1 (6 bases). The CDR3 covers 15 residues. Germline CDR1 reads SGHTA; CDR2 reads FQGNSA. Trimming pared 3 bases from V and 8 bases from J, leaving 19 bases between. The CDR3 loop is CASSFLGTFPRGYTF. The CDR3 nucleotides read TGTGCCAGCAGCTTCCTCGGGACATTCCCTCGGGGCTACACCTTC.

J is TRBJ2-7 and V is TRBV27, with TRBD2 identical over 7 bases. The CDR3 is made up of 14 amino acids. The V gene end was trimmed by 6 bases and the J gene end by 0 bases; junction bases not matched to a gene: 5. CDR1 is MNHEY, CDR2 SMNVEV, per germline (reference sequence). CDR3 in amino acids: CASRAWEGSYEQYF. The CDR3 DNA reads TGTGCCAGCAGGGCTTGGGAGGGCTCCTACGAGCAGTACTTC.

This chain links TRBV10-3 with TRBJ2-2; 11 positions agree with TRBD2. This CDR3 is 15 amino acids long. V was clipped by 6 bases and J by 6 bases; unmatched bases: 6. Germline V gene sequence: CDR1 ENHRY, CDR2 SYGVKD. The CDR3 spells CAISPGLAAPGELFF. The CDR3, as DNA: TGTGCCATCAGCCCGGGACTAGCGGCCCCCGGGGAGCTGTTTTTT.

The chain is built from TRBV4-1 and TRBJ2-7; D is ambiguous. CDR3 length equals 13 residues. V lost 1 base and J lost 2, with 6 bases in between. Germline V gene lookup returns CDR1 MGHRA and CDR2 YSYEKL. The CDR3 nucleotides are TGCGCCAGCAGCCAAGGGATCGCCTACGAGCAGTACTTC. Translated: CASSQGIAYEQYF.

Note on this clone: This probably arose from a read error, given a far larger clone one base away. In the same sample, other DNA sequences code for this CDR3. V and J are TRBV29-1 and TRBJ2-3; the D is unclear. This CDR3 spans 10 amino acids. Germline loops: CDR1 SQVTM, CDR2 ANQGSEA. Written as DNA, the CDR3 is TGCAGCGTTTTGTTGAATACGCAGTATTTC. This codes for CSVLLNTQYF.

This clone was detected only once. This rearrangement joins TRBV4-3 to TRBJ1-4; 7 bases match TRBD1. The ends lost 2 bases at V and 8 bases at J; junction bases unmatched: 8. The CDR3 sequence is 15 residues long. Per germline, CDR1 LGHNA and CDR2 YSLEER. The CDR3 DNA sequence: TGCGCCAGCAGCCAAATGCAGGGGGTAGAGGAAAAACTGTTTTTT. This translates into CASSQMQGVEEKLFF.

This clone came up once. The CDR3 sequence: CASSPTGTTSYEQYF. In DNA, the CDR3 is TGTGCCAGCAGCCCGACCGGGACTACCTCCTACGAGCAGTACTTC. The V call is TRBV4-2, the J call TRBJ2-7; 7 positions agree with TRBD2. Germline V CDR1 and CDR2: LGHNA, YNFKEQ. The CDR3 runs 15 residues. Trimming cost V 4 bases and J 0 bases; bases outside gene matches: 6.

The chain carries TRBV27 and TRBJ2-1; no reliable D call. Germline V lookup: CDR1 MNHEY, CDR2 SMNVEV (reference sequence). The V and J ends lost 5 bases and 7 bases respectively, with 15 bases between them. The CDR3 is 14 residues long. The CDR3 sequence is CASSPTFGGNEQFF. The CDR3 nucleotides read TGTGCCAGCAGTCCGACCTTCGGTGGGAATGAGCAGTTCTTC.

This chain joins TRBV7-9 and TRBJ1-4, with D maybe TRBD1 (6 bases). Between the trimmed V and J ends, which lost 5 bases and 6 bases, there was a span of 16 bases. The CDR3 covers 15 residues. CDR1 SEHNR and CDR2 FQNEAQ come from the germline V gene (reference sequence). This chain's CDR3 is CASSPFGGGDEKLFF. The CDR3 nucleotides are TGTGCCAGCAGCCCTTTCGGCGGGGGCGATGAAAAACTGTTTTTT.

This clone was seen a few times. The J gene is TRBJ2-2, the V gene TRBV9, with 7 bases aligning to TRBD1. Trimming removed 7 bases from V and 4 bases from J; junction bases left unmatched: 7. The CDR3 contains 14 residues. Per the germline V gene, CDR1 is SGDLS and CDR2 is YYNGEE. CDR3 loop: CASRTGESTGELFF. The DNA for the CDR3 is TGTGCCAGCCGAACAGGGGAAAGCACCGGGGAGCTGTTTTTT.

The chain links TRBV28 to TRBJ2-3; 8 nucleotides agree with TRBD2. V was pared by 5 bases and J by 0 bases, with 7 bases of the junction left unmatched. The germline V gene has CDR1 MDHEN and CDR2 SYDVKM. The CDR3 sequence is 16 residues long. DNA of the CDR3: TGTGCCAGCAGTCCGAGCGGGAGTTCTAGCACAGATACGCAGTATTTT. Encoded protein: CASSPSGSSSTDTQYF.

This chain links TRBV5-1 with TRBJ2-1, with unresolved D. V lost 0 bases, J lost 12 bases, and 13 bases lay in between. The CDR3 loop spans 13 amino acids. CDR1 and CDR2 (germline): SGHRS, YFSETQ. The CDR3: CASSLGVVGWQFF. The CDR3 DNA reads TGCGCCAGCAGCTTGGGAGTCGTCGGCTGGCAGTTCTTC.